Following are 24 T cell receptor beta chains from one sample sequenced in a study of blood T cell dynamics during melanoma immunotherapy. The repertoire was sequenced with immunoSEQ multiplex PCR; TCRdb's copy has only in-frame clones and lacks some. The table lists 9,000 to 10,000 clones, approximately 86% of them singletons. Time point described: pre-treatment baseline. The specimen comprised blood, sampled from a patient treated with checkpoint blockade. These receptors originate from a human donor with melanoma.

The rearrangement uses TRBV14 and TRBJ2-3; 12 nucleotides line up with TRBD2. Unmatched junction bases numbered 7, after V lost 5 bases and J lost 7 bases. The CDR3 extends over 15 amino acids. The germline V gene has CDR1 SGHDN and CDR2 FVKESK. CDR3 region: CASSSLAGGRNTQYF. CDR3 DNA sequence: TGTGCCAGCAGCAGCCTAGCGGGGGGGCGGAATACGCAGTATTTT.

V is TRBV11-2 and J is TRBJ2-1; tentatively, D is TRBD1 (6 bases). V was pared by 6 bases and J by 6 bases, with 18 bases between. Germline CDR1 reads SGHAT; CDR2 reads FQNNGV. This CDR3 is 15 amino acids long. CDR3 DNA: TGTGCCAGCAGTTTTGGACAGTCGGGCCTCAATGAGCAGTTCTTC. As protein: CASSFGQSGLNEQFF.

The chain links TRBV5-5 to TRBJ2-7; 12 bases map to TRBD2. Losses at the gene ends were 0 bases for V and 4 bases for J; bases not matched to a gene: 2. The germline gives CDR1 SGHKS, CDR2 YYEKEE (reference sequence). The CDR3 contains 15 residues. This CDR3 is CASSLGLAGVYEQYF. In DNA, the CDR3 is TGTGCCAGCAGCTTGGGACTAGCGGGGGTGTACGAGCAGTACTTC. Filled out from reference TRBV5-5 and TRBJ2-7, the complete variable domain reads DAGVTQSPTHLIKTRGQQVTLRCSPISGHKSVSWYQQVLGQGPQFIFQYYEKEERGRGNFPDRFSARQFPNYSSELNVNALLLGDSALYLCASSLGLAGVYEQYFGPGTRLTVT.

The rearrangement joins TRBV5-1 to TRBJ2-2, with TRBD2 matching 7 bases. After removal of 0 bases from V and 3 bases from J, the junction contained 8 bases not matched to a gene. The CDR3 is made up of 17 amino acids. CDR1 is SGHRS, CDR2 YFSETQ, per germline. The CDR3 region has the DNA TGCGCCAGCAGCTTGGTAACGGGGGGAGTTGACACCGGGGAGCTGTTTTTT. This sequence encodes CASSLVTGGVDTGELFF.

This clone was seen a single time. CDR3 amino acids: CASSLRRFDPRVFF. For the CDR3, the DNA is TGTGCCAGCAGCTTACGCCGTTTCGACCCCAGGGTGTTTTTT. The chain has TRBV7-3 and TRBJ1-4, with D maybe TRBD1 (5 bases). CDR3 size: 14 residues. Per the germline V gene, CDR1 is SGHTA and CDR2 is FQGTGA. The germline V and J ends were trimmed by 2 bases and 15 bases, with 19 bases remaining between them.

Here the CDR3 DNA reads TGTGCCAGCAGTCTACAGTACCGGGACAGGGGAACCTACGAGCAGTACTTC. Translation: CASSLQYRDRGTYEQYF. The V and J genes are TRBV27 and TRBJ2-7; TRBD1 matches at 10 bases. The CDR3 length is 17 residues. Germline V lookup: CDR1 MNHEY, CDR2 SMNVEV (reference sequence). J was trimmed by 2 bases and V by 5 bases; bases with no gene match: 12.

The chain combines TRBV5-8 with TRBJ1-1, with D possibly TRBD1 on 6 matching bases. This CDR3 is 13 amino acids long. Germline V gene data show CDR1 as SGHTS and CDR2 as YDEGEE. The ends were cut back, 0 bases at V and 11 bases at J, with 14 bases in the middle. The CDR3 here is CASSLVQQGEAFF. Here the CDR3 DNA reads TGTGCCAGCAGCTTGGTCCAACAGGGAGAGGCTTTCTTT. The full variable domain, with the rest looked up from reference TRBV5-8 and TRBJ1-1, is EAGVTQSPTHLIKTRGQQATLRCSPISGHTSVYWYQQALGLGLQFLLWYDEGEERNRGNFPPRFSGRQFPNYSSELNVNALELEDSALYLCASSLVQQGEAFFGQGTRLTVV.

This chain connects TRBV7-3 to TRBJ2-6, with a tentative D call TRBD1 (5 bases). The CDR3 runs to 17 residues. Trimming pared 5 bases from V and 2 bases from J, leaving 16 bases between. In germline, CDR1 is SGHTA, CDR2 FQGTGA. As DNA, the CDR3 is TGTGCCAGCAGCGGATCAGGGTCTACTGCTGGGGCCAACGTCCTGACTTTC. This sequence encodes CASSGSGSTAGANVLTF.

The rearrangement joins TRBV9 to TRBJ2-3; D call uncertain. V gave up 0 bases and J gave up 2 bases, with 10 bases separating them. Germline CDR1 and CDR2: SGDLS and YYNGEE. This CDR3 region has 15 residues. The CDR3 loop reads CASSVEGFYTDTQYF. Here the CDR3 DNA reads TGTGCCAGCAGCGTAGAAGGTTTTTACACAGATACGCAGTATTTT.

The chain joins TRBV29-1 to TRBJ1-1, with TRBD1 as a possible D gene (5 bases). The germline V gene encodes CDR1 SQVTM and CDR2 ANQGSEA. V lost 3 bases to trimming and J lost 6 bases, with 11 bases between them. This CDR3 has 12 amino acids. This CDR3 is CSVDGGLAEAFF. The DNA for the CDR3 is TGCAGCGTTGATGGGGGATTGGCTGAAGCTTTCTTT. Full variable domain (outside the CDR3, taken from reference TRBV29-1 and TRBJ1-1): SAVISQKPSRDICQRGTSLTIQCQVDSQVTMMFWYRQQPGQSLTLIATANQGSEATYESGFVIDKFPISRPNLTFSTLTVSNMSPEDSSIYLCSVDGGLAEAFFGQGTRLTVV.

This chain uses TRBV20-1 with TRBJ1-2; D not certain. Trimming removed 0 bases from V and 1 base from J, with 0 bases in between. There are 11 residues in the CDR3. Per germline, CDR1 DFQATT and CDR2 SNEGSKA (reference sequence). The CDR3 nucleotides are TGCAGTGCTAGAGATAACTATGGCTACACCTTC. Translating it yields CSARDNYGYTF.

The CDR3 coding sequence is TGTGCCAGCAGTCTAAACCCCCCCTTGGTGGGACAGCTTAATGAAAAACTGTTTTTT. It translates to CASSLNPPLVGQLNEKLFF. The V gene is TRBV27, the J gene TRBJ1-4, with 7 positions matching TRBD1. The length of the CDR3 is 19 residues. Germline V gene data show CDR1 as MNHEY and CDR2 as SMNVEV (reference sequence). V was pared by 5 bases and J by 4 bases, with 19 bases of the junction left unmatched.

This chain links TRBV7-9 with TRBJ1-2; TRBD1 might be the D (5 bases). Germline V gene lookup returns CDR1 SEHNR and CDR2 FQNEAQ (reference sequence). This CDR3 has 16 amino acids. Trimming stripped 4 bases from V and 2 bases from J, with 17 bases between. The CDR3 spells CASSSRHLGQNYGYTF. For the CDR3, the DNA is TGTGCCAGCAGCTCCCGGCATCTCGGACAAAACTATGGCTACACCTTC. Full variable domain (rest looked up from reference TRBV7-9 and TRBJ1-2): DTGVSQNPRHKITKRGQNVTFRCDPISEHNRLYWYRQTLGQGPEFLTYFQNEAQLEKSRLLSDRFSAERPKGSFSTLEIQRTEQGDSAMYLCASSSRHLGQNYGYTFGSGTRLTVV.

The V gene is TRBV28, the J gene TRBJ2-3, with D hard to call. This CDR3 contains 19 residues. Between the trimmed V and J ends, which lost 6 bases and 2 bases, there was a span of 27 bases. Germline CDR1 reads MDHEN; CDR2 reads SYDVKM. The CDR3 nucleotides read TGTGCCAGCAGCGATCTAGTAATTCCTACAATACCGGCCACAGATACGCAGTATTTT. It codes for CASSDLVIPTIPATDTQYF.

The rearrangement joins TRBV28 to TRBJ1-5; D not resolved. This CDR3 has 14 residues. V dropped 3 bases and J dropped 6 bases, with 12 bases sitting between them. The V gene's germline CDR1 is MDHEN and CDR2 SYDVKM. The CDR3 protein is CASSFRLLGQPQHF. CDR3 nucleotide sequence: TGTGCCAGCAGTTTCCGTCTATTAGGTCAGCCCCAGCATTTT.

This clone showed up just a few times. This chain uses TRBV7-2 with TRBJ1-1; possible D gene TRBD1, 5 bases. The V gene lost 3 bases and the J gene lost 4 bases, with 12 bases spanning the gap. This CDR3 region has 14 residues. The germline V gene has CDR1 SGHTA and CDR2 FQGNSA. The DNA for the CDR3 is TGTGCCAGCAGCTTTCAGAGAGGGGTCACTGAAGCTTTCTTT. This codes for CASSFQRGVTEAFF. Looking up the rest from reference TRBV7-2 and TRBJ1-1 gives the full variable domain: GAGVSQSPSNKVTEKGKDVELRCDPISGHTALYWYRQSLGQGLEFLIYFQGNSAPDKSGLPSDRFSAERTGGSVSTLTIQRTQQEDSAVYLCASSFQRGVTEAFFGQGTRLTVV.

Concerning this clone: Additional DNA sequences in this sample encode the identical CDR3. The V call is TRBV18, the J call TRBJ2-5, with D perhaps assigned TRBD1 or TRBD2 (5 bases each). This CDR3 is 13 amino acids long. Germline assignment: CDR1 KGHSH and CDR2 LQKENI. The germline V and J ends were trimmed by 3 bases and 3 bases, with 8 bases remaining between them. The CDR3 region has the DNA TGTGCCAGCTCACCTGGGACCAAAGAGACCCAGTACTTC. It codes for CASSPGTKETQYF. Combining the CDR3 with reference TRBV18 and TRBJ2-5 gives the whole variable domain NAGVMQNPRHLVRRRGQEARLRCSPMKGHSHVYWYRQLPEEGLKFMVYLQKENIIDESGMPKERFSAEFPKEGPSILRIQQVVRGDSAAYFCASSPGTKETQYFGPGTRLLVL.

The chain's CDR3 is CASSVVWEQYF. For the CDR3, the DNA is TGTGCCAGCAGTGTCGTGTGGGAGCAGTACTTC. The chain is built from TRBV6-1 and TRBJ2-7; the D is unclear. The CDR3 runs 11 residues. Germline loops: CDR1 MNHNS, CDR2 SASEGT. V was shortened by 4 bases and J by 7 bases, with 8 bases between the two germline ends.

V gene TRBV5-1 combines with J gene TRBJ1-1; D is undetermined. CDR1 is SGHRS, CDR2 YFSETQ, per germline. Trimming took off 4 bases at V and 7 bases at J, with 14 bases between the two ends. This CDR3 comprises 13 residues. CDR3 sequence (DNA): TGCGCCAGCAGCCAACTTAAGGTGAATGAAGCTTTCTTT. Translated: CASSQLKVNEAFF.

The chain recombines TRBV5-6 with TRBJ1-5; 8 bases agree with TRBD1. V lost 4 bases and J lost 9; bases outside the gene matches: 9. The V gene's germline CDR1 is SGHDT and CDR2 YYEEEE. This CDR3 region has 14 residues. The CDR3 region has the DNA TGTGCCAGCAGCGCCGGACAGGGATTTAGGCCCCAGCATTTT. Amino acid sequence: CASSAGQGFRPQHF.

This clone was seen only once. V and J are TRBV7-8 and TRBJ1-2; perhaps TRBD1 as D (5 bases). V shed 5 bases and J shed 5 bases, with 18 bases lying between them. Germline-derived CDR1 and CDR2 are SGHVS and FQNEAQ. There are 15 residues in the CDR3. The CDR3 here is CASSARGQGLYGYTF. The CDR3 DNA follows: TGTGCCAGCAGCGCTCGAGGGCAGGGCCTTTATGGCTACACCTTC.

This clone was seen a few times. This chain uses TRBV5-1 with TRBJ2-1; perhaps TRBD2 as D (8 bases). CDR3 length: 15 residues. CDR1 is SGHRS, CDR2 YFSETQ, per germline. Trimming removed 4 bases at V and 7 bases at J, with 18 bases between. In DNA form, the CDR3 reads TGCGCCAGCAGCCCCCTGAGCGGGGGACAGAATGAGCAGTTCTTC. Translating gives CASSPLSGGQNEQFF.

V usage is TRBV5-1 and J usage is TRBJ1-2, with unresolved D. The V and J ends lost 0 bases and 0 bases respectively, with 12 bases between them. Germline V gives CDR1 SGHRS, CDR2 YFSETQ. This CDR3 spans 16 amino acids. This CDR3 is CASSLEYGDSNYGYTF. The DNA of the CDR3 is TGCGCCAGCAGCTTGGAGTATGGAGATTCTAACTATGGCTACACCTTC. The variable domain in full, completed from reference TRBV5-1 and TRBJ1-2, reads KAGVTQTPRYLIKTRGQQVTLSCSPISGHRSVSWYQQTPGQGLQFLFEYFSETQRNKGNFPGRFSGRQFSNSRSEMNVSTLELGDSALYLCASSLEYGDSNYGYTFGSGTRLTVV.

This chain links TRBV6-5 with TRBJ2-7; D is possibly TRBD1 (6 bases). The CDR3 spans 16 residues. Trimming removed 2 bases at V and 0 bases at J, with 14 bases between. Germline CDR1 reads MNHEY; CDR2 reads SVGAGI. The DNA of the CDR3 is TGTGCCAGCAGTTACCGTAGACAGGCTAACTCCTACGAGCAGTACTTC. Translating it yields CASSYRRQANSYEQYF.